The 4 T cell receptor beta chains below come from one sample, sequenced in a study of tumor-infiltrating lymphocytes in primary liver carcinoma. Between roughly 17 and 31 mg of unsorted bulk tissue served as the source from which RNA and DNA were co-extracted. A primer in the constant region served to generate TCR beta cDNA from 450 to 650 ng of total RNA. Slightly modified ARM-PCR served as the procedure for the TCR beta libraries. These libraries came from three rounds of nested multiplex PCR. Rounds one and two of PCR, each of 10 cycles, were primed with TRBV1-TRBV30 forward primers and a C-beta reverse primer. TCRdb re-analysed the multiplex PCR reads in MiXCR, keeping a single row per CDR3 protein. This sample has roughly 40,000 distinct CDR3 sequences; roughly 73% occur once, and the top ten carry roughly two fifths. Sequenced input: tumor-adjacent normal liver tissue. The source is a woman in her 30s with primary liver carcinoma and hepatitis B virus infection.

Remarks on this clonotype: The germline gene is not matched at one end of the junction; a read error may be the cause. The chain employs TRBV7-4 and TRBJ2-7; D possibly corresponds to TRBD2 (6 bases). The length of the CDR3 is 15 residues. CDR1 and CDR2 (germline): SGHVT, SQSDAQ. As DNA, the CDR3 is TGTGCCAGCAGGCGGGACTCTAGTCCCATTCACGAGCACTACTTC. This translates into CASRRDSSPIHEHYF.

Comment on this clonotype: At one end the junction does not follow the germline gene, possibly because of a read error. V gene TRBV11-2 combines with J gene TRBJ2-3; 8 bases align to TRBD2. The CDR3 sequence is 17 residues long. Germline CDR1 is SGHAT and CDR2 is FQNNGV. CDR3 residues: CASSHRGSGSLKDTQYF. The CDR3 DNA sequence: TGTGCTAGCAGCCATCGAGGGAGCGGGAGCCTCAAGGATACGCAGTATTTT.

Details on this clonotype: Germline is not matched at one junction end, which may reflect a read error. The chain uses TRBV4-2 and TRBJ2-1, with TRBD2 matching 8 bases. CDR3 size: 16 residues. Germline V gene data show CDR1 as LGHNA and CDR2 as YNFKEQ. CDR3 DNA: TGTGCCAGCAGTCAAGAGGGCGGGGGGCCCTACAATAAGCAGTTCTTC. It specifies CASSQEGGGPYNKQFF.

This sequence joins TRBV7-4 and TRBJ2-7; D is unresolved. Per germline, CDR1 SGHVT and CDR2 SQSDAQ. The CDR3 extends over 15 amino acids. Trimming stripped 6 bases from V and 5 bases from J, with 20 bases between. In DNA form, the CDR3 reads TGTGCCAGCAGACGGAACTCAAGTCCCATTCACGAGCAGTACTTC. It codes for CASRRNSSPIHEQYF. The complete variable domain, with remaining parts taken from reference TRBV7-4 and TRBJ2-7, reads GAGVSQSPRYKVAKRGRDVALRCDSISGHVTLYWYRQTLGQGSEVLTYSQSDAQRDKSGRPSGRFSAERPERSVSTLKIQRTEQGDSAVYLCASRRNSSPIHEQYFGPGTRLTVT.